The rows below give T cell receptor beta chains drawn from one sample of a study of T cell repertoires in cytomegalovirus infection. TCRdb called the reads again in MiXCR, with one record for every CDR3 protein. The table shows roughly 860,000 distinct CDR3 sequences, with approximately 32% occurring only once. No cognate antigen is known for these TCRs. This specimen consisted of cultured CD8+ T cells from PBMCs, obtained from culture after CMV antigen stimulation. All receptors come from a human donor in good health (CMV status not recorded). Some clones in this sample may be carry-over from other donors' samples. Each CDR3 is given with its conserved first and last residue. Fields, in order: clone size, V gene, J gene, D gene, CDR3 protein, CDR3 DNA. The D gene is left open where the match is weak. Rows give clone size only sometimes, using once, few, many, or a class for an expanded clone.

NA	TRBV4-1	TRBJ1-6	TRBD1	CASSQETGLVSPLHF	TGCGCCAGCAGCCAAGAGACAGGGCTTGTATCACCCCTCCACTTT
few	TRBV4-1	TRBJ1-2	NA	CASSPTWQGSNYGYTF	TGCGCCAGCAGCCCAACGTGGCAGGGAAGTAACTATGGCTACACCTTC
NA	TRBV5-4	TRBJ2-4	TRBD2	CASSLPSGGTKNIQYF	TGTGCCAGCAGCTTGCCTAGCGGTGGAACCAAAAACATTCAGTACTTC
NA	TRBV5-1	TRBJ2-7	NA	CASSVEPTTGSYEQYF	TGCGCCAGCAGCGTCGAACCAACAACAGGCTCCTACGAGCAGTACTTC
NA	TRBV13	TRBJ1-5	NA	CASSLVWSSRPQHF	TGTGCCAGCAGCTTAGTCTGGTCCAGTCGGCCCCAGCATTTT
NA	TRBV6-2/TRBV6-3	TRBJ2-3	TRBD2	CASSYSPSGGVDTQYF	TGTGCCAGCAGTTACTCTCCTAGCGGGGGAGTAGATACGCAGTATTTT
NA	TRBV5-5	TRBJ2-7	NA	CASRLRAGDYEQYF	TGTGCCAGCAGGTTGCGGGCTGGGGACTACGAGCAGTACTTC
few	TRBV27	TRBJ2-1	TRBD2	CASSSTSGGSPSYNEQFF	TGTGCCAGCAGTTCGACTAGCGGGGGGTCCCCGTCCTACAATGAGCAGTTCTTC
NA	TRBV4-1	TRBJ2-7	NA	CASSQDSQGRLYEQYF	TGCGCCAGCAGCCAAGATTCCCAGGGGAGGTTGTACGAGCAGTACTTC
NA	TRBV2	TRBJ1-1	TRBD1	CASSPRDRGLMNTEAFF	TGTGCCAGCAGTCCCCGGGACAGGGGGCTTATGAACACTGAAGCTTTCTTT
NA	TRBV20-1	TRBJ1-1	NA	CSVPVSTEAFF	TGCAGTGTCCCAGTTTCCACTGAAGCTTTCTTT
many	TRBV7-2	TRBJ2-1	TRBD2	CASSSGLAVYNEQFF	TGTGCCAGCAGCTCCGGACTAGCGGTATACAATGAGCAGTTCTTC
once	TRBV6-6	TRBJ2-1	TRBD1	CASSYSTGGGNEQFF	TGTGCCAGCAGTTACTCGACAGGGGGGGGCAATGAGCAGTTCTTC
few	TRBV10-3	TRBJ1-6	NA	CAISESGGRYSPLHF	TGTGCCATCAGTGAGTCAGGAGGCAGATATTCACCCCTCCACTTT
NA	TRBV19	TRBJ2-2	NA	CASIGHNTGELFF	TGTGCCAGTATTGGACACAACACCGGGGAGCTGTTTTTT
few	TRBV7-9	TRBJ2-3	NA	CASTSPEGGSLNTQYF	TGTGCCAGCACCAGCCCGGAGGGGGGCTCCCTAAATACGCAGTATTTT
NA	TRBV5-4	TRBJ1-4	NA	CASSQDDEHEKLFF	TGTGCCAGCAGCCAAGACGATGAGCATGAAAAACTGTTTTTT
many	TRBV27	TRBJ2-2	NA	CASSRVNTGELFF	TGTGCCAGCAGTAGGGTGAACACCGGGGAGCTGTTTTTT
NA	TRBV28	TRBJ2-3	NA	CASSLPRTDTQYF	TGTGCCAGCAGTTTACCACGGACAGATACGCAGTATTTT
NA	TRBV12-3/TRBV12-4	TRBJ2-2	NA	CASSFELTGELFF	TGTGCCAGCAGTTTCGAGCTGACCGGGGAGCTGTTTTTT
few	TRBV6-2/TRBV6-3	TRBJ1-2	NA	CACQTGPNYGYTF	TGTGCCTGTCAGACAGGACCGAACTATGGCTACACCTTC
many	TRBV10-3	TRBJ2-2	TRBD2	CAINSGLANTGELFF	TGTGCCATCAACTCGGGACTAGCGAACACCGGGGAGCTGTTTTTT
few	TRBV7-6	TRBJ2-7	TRBD1	CASSLSTGEYEQYF	TGTGCCAGCAGCTTATCTACAGGGGAGTACGAGCAGTACTTC
once	TRBV29-1	TRBJ2-6	NA	CSVEEGRGDRASSGANVLTF	TGCAGCGTTGAAGAGGGGAGGGGAGACAGGGCATCCTCTGGGGCCAACGTCCTGACTTTC
NA	TRBV6-2/TRBV6-3	TRBJ1-1	NA	CASSPMGVNTEAFF	TGTGCCAGCAGCCCAATGGGAGTGAACACTGAAGCTTTCTTT
many	TRBV27	TRBJ2-7	NA	CASSRTGTYEQYF	TGTGCCAGCAGTCGAACCGGGACCTACGAGCAGTACTTC
NA	TRBV7-6	TRBJ2-4	NA	CASSLVWGEDKNIQYF	TGTGCCAGCAGCTTAGTCTGGGGGGAAGACAAAAACATTCAGTACTTC
few	TRBV6-5	TRBJ1-5	TRBD1	CASSSDRGKDQPQHF	TGTGCCAGCAGCTCGGACAGGGGTAAGGATCAGCCCCAGCATTTT
NA	TRBV27	TRBJ2-7	NA	CASSLSIHHPYEQYF	TGTGCCAGCAGTTTATCGATCCACCATCCCTACGAGCAGTACTTC
NA	TRBV27	TRBJ2-3	TRBD1	CASSFGTGDPSTDTQYF	TGTGCCAGCAGTTTCGGGACAGGGGACCCTAGCACAGATACGCAGTATTTT
NA	TRBV14	TRBJ1-2	TRBD1	CVSSQVRGAGGRNGYTF	TGTGTCAGCAGCCAAGTTCGTGGGGCAGGGGGACGGAATGGCTACACCTTC
NA	TRBV7-9	TRBJ2-7	NA	CASSLELVVLSYEQYF	TGTGCCAGCAGCTTAGAGCTGGTCGTCCTCTCCTACGAGCAGTACTTC
NA	TRBV20-1	TRBJ1-1	NA	CSGIGPGQMNTEAFF	TGCAGTGGCATAGGCCCCGGACAGATGAACACTGAAGCTTTCTTT
few	TRBV19	TRBJ1-5	NA	CASNSDTPEGNQPQHF	TGTGCCAGTAATTCCGACACCCCGGAGGGCAATCAGCCCCAGCATTTT
many	TRBV4-1	TRBJ2-1	NA	CASSQVLYNEQFF	TGCGCCAGCAGCCAAGTGTTATACAATGAGCAGTTCTTC
many	TRBV7-9	TRBJ1-5	NA	CASSSDRDHNQPQHF	TGTGCCAGCAGCTCTGACCGGGACCACAATCAGCCCCAGCATTTT
NA	TRBV14	TRBJ1-6	TRBD1	CASSQVYRGRRSPLHF	TGTGCCAGCAGCCAAGTTTACAGGGGGCGGAGGTCACCCCTCCACTTT
NA	TRBV19	TRBJ1-1	NA	CASSIVYSGALEAFF	TGTGCCAGTAGTATAGTGTATTCCGGGGCTCTTGAAGCTTTCTTT
few	TRBV7-8	TRBJ2-3	NA	CASSLDFPYGASNITVDTQYF	TGTGCCAGCAGCTTAGATTTTCCCTATGGGGCCTCCAACATCACAGTGGATACGCAGTATTTT
once	TRBV7-8	TRBJ2-2	TRBD2	CASSTIAGGLTGELFF	TGTGCCAGCAGCACTATAGCGGGGGGGCTTACCGGGGAGCTGTTTTTT
few	TRBV25-1	TRBJ1-1	NA	CATMGRRINYMNTEAFF	TGTGCCACCATGGGACGGCGGATCAATTACATGAACACTGAAGCTTTCTTT
NA	TRBV6-5	TRBJ1-1	NA	CASRLSGTEAFF	TGTGCCAGCAGACTCAGCGGGACTGAAGCTTTCTTT
many	TRBV7-2	TRBJ1-5	TRBD1	CASSFLGQAVYSNQPQHF	TGTGCCAGCAGCTTCTTGGGACAGGCTGTATACAGCAATCAGCCCCAGCATTTT
few	TRBV2	TRBJ2-1	NA	CASSEGWQGTYNEQFF	TGTGCCAGCAGTGAGGGGTGGCAGGGCACCTACAATGAGCAGTTCTTC
NA	TRBV7-6	TRBJ2-2	NA	CTSSLDRGPGELFF	TGTACCAGCAGCCTAGACCGCGGCCCCGGGGAGCTGTTTTTT
few	TRBV12-3/TRBV12-4	TRBJ2-1	TRBD2	CASTVAGYNEQFF	TGTGCCAGCACAGTAGCGGGGTACAATGAGCAGTTCTTC
many	TRBV6-6	TRBJ1-2	NA	CASSPRRVHSNYGYTF	TGTGCCAGCAGTCCCAGGAGGGTGCATTCTAACTATGGCTACACCTTC
few	TRBV7-2	TRBJ2-2	NA	CASSLKIPGELFF	TGTGCCAGCAGCTTAAAAATTCCCGGGGAGCTGTTTTTT
many	TRBV11-1	TRBJ2-1	NA	CASSKQANSYNEQFF	TGTGCCAGCAGCAAGCAGGCCAACTCCTACAATGAGCAGTTCTTC
few	TRBV7-9	TRBJ2-3	NA	CASIATRPSTDTQYF	TGTGCCAGCATCGCGACTAGACCTAGCACAGATACGCAGTATTTT
NA	TRBV7-9	TRBJ2-1	NA	CASIVGNEQFF	TGTGCCAGCATTGTGGGTAATGAGCAGTTCTTC
NA	TRBV25-1	TRBJ1-1	NA	CASSAHPGPVSEAFF	TGTGCCAGCAGTGCCCACCCGGGGCCGGTCTCTGAAGCTTTCTTT
NA	TRBV6-1	TRBJ2-1	NA	CASSGPLHQFF	TGTGCCAGCAGTGGCCCACTCCACCAGTTCTTC